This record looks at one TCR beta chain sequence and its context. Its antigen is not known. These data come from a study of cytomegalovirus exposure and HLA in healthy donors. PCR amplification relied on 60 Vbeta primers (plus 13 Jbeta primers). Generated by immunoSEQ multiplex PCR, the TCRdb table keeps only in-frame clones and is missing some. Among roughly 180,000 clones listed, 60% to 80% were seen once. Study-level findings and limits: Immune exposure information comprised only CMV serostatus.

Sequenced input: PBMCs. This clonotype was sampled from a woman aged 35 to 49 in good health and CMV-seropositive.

The CDR3 here is CATAKGTAEETQYF. CDR3 sequence (DNA): TGTGCCACTGCGAAAGGGACAGCTGAAGAGACCCAGTACTTC. The chain joins TRBV15 to TRBJ2-5, with TRBD1 matching 7 bases. Germline V gene sequence: CDR1 LNHNV, CDR2 YYDKDF (reference sequence). V shed 9 bases, J shed 3 bases, and the junction held 10 bases outside the gene matches. This CDR3 comprises 14 residues.